This T cell receptor beta chain emerged from a study of OX40 agonist ivuxolimab in advanced cancers. Study at large: Intravenous ivuxolimab at 0.01 to 10 mg/kg was given to patients every 2 weeks. Enrollees could have had prior anti-PD-1, anti-PD-L1 or anti-CTLA-4 therapy, which around 43% had received.

Measured with immunoSEQ multiplex PCR; TCRdb has only the in-frame clones, and not every one. The data hold fewer than 120,000 clones, with around nine tenths observed a single time. Germline CDR1 reads MNHNY; CDR2 reads SVGAGI (reference sequence). Losses at the gene ends were 2 bases for V and 4 bases for J; bases not matched to a gene: 5. This CDR3 is 14 amino acids long. V usage is TRBV6-6 and J usage is TRBJ2-7; TRBD1 matches at 7 bases. The receptor comes from an adult with an advanced solid tumor such as melanoma, head and neck, liver or kidney cancer. Sequenced here: CD4+ or CD8+ T cells sorted from blood, sampled in a trial of the OX40 agonist ivuxolimab. Here the CDR3 DNA reads TGTGCCAGCAGTTACGTGACAGGGAATTACGAGCAGTACTTC. Translated, it gives CASSYVTGNYEQYF.